These 11 T cell receptor beta chains share one sample of origin, sequenced in a study of human T cells and chemical hapten exposure. Described time point: patch test 1, 2 weeks after DPC sensitization. The treatment was: therapeutic diphenylcyclopropenone sensitization with weekly scalp DPC. TCRdb itself ran the RACE reads through MiXCR, one entry per CDR3 protein. This sample has 75,000 to 100,000 distinct CDR3 sequences, with over 9.5% found just once. The material sequenced was whole blood, taken in connection with sensitization to the hapten diphenylcyclopropenone (DPC). The receptors here all came from a man between 40 and 49 years old with alopecia areata. Some clones in this sample may be carry-over from other donors' samples.

This clonotype occurred many times. J is TRBJ2-1 and V is TRBV6-5; D ambiguous. This CDR3 is 12 amino acids long. From germline, CDR1 is MNHEY and CDR2 SVGAGI. The germline V and J ends were trimmed by 6 bases and 6 bases, with 9 bases remaining between them. The CDR3 sequence is CASSPAGNEQFF. The CDR3 coding sequence is TGTGCCAGCAGCCCCGCCGGCAATGAGCAGTTCTTC.

The V call is TRBV29-1, the J call TRBJ1-1, with D unresolved. The germline V gene has CDR1 SQVTM and CDR2 ANQGSEA. V was pared by 0 bases and J by 1 base, with 9 bases between. The CDR3 is 14 residues long. CDR3 in amino acids: CSVEDGSRNTEAFF. CDR3 coding DNA: TGCAGCGTTGAAGACGGTTCCCGGAACACTGAAGCTTTCTTT.

In this sample, this clonotype turned up many times. The CDR3 coding sequence is TGTGCCAGCAGCTTGGTCGCGGGAGTCGCCTGGGGGAATGAGCAGTTCTTC. Translated: CASSLVAGVAWGNEQFF. The V call is TRBV5-6, the J call TRBJ2-1, with 7 bases fitting TRBD2. CDR1 and CDR2 (germline): SGHDT, YYEEEE. J was trimmed by 7 bases and V by 0 bases; bases with no gene match: 13. CDR3 size: 17 residues.

The table lists this clonotype with a few counts. This chain uses TRBV20-1 with TRBJ2-6; TRBD1 agrees at 10 bases. V shed 6 bases and J 2 bases; nucleotides not matched to a gene: 10. Germline V gene data show CDR1 as DFQATT and CDR2 as SNEGSKA (reference sequence). CDR3 size: 17 residues. The CDR3 DNA reads TGCAGTGCAACCCGGGACAGGGGCCGAACTGGGGCCAACGTCCTGACTTTC. Translation: CSATRDRGRTGANVLTF.

V gene TRBV27 combines with J gene TRBJ2-3; 8 positions match TRBD2. Germline CDR1 reads MNHEY; CDR2 reads SMNVEV (reference sequence). This CDR3 is 17 amino acids long. Trimming took 3 bases from V and 1 from J; bases not matched to a gene: 9. CDR3 DNA sequence: TGTGCCAGCAGTTTCGGGGGAGCGGGAGAAGGCACAGATACGCAGTATTTT. Residues: CASSFGGAGEGTDTQYF.

This clonotype was seen a few times. The V gene is TRBV5-1, the J gene TRBJ2-1; D not certain. The CDR3 loop spans 12 amino acids. In germline, CDR1 is SGHRS, CDR2 YFSETQ. The germline V and J ends were trimmed by 0 bases and 11 bases, with 9 bases remaining between them. In nucleotides, the CDR3 is TGCGCCAGCAGCTTGGACCTTAGTCAGCAGTTCTTC. This codes for CASSLDLSQQFF.

This clonotype has a handful of counts. This chain connects TRBV7-2 to TRBJ2-1; weak D call: TRBD1 (6 bases). Germline CDR1 is SGHTA and CDR2 is FQGNSA. Trimming took 0 bases from V and 14 from J, leaving 11 bases between them. CDR3 length: 12 residues. This CDR3 is CASSLAPGDKFF. The CDR3 bases are TGTGCCAGCAGCTTAGCCCCAGGGGACAAGTTCTTC.

The genes are TRBV27 and TRBJ1-6, with 8 bases matching TRBD1. The CDR3 is made up of 18 amino acids. The V segment lost 5 bases and the J segment 0 bases; nucleotides outside the gene matches: 9. The germline CDR1 and CDR2 sequences are MNHEY and SMNVEV (reference sequence). CDR3 nucleotide sequence: TGTGCCAGCAGTCGCCTCGGACAGGGAGCCTCCTATAATTCACCCCTCCACTTT. Protein product: CASSRLGQGASYNSPLHF.

The sample holds many counts of this clonotype. The chain combines TRBV6-5 with TRBJ1-2; D is possibly TRBD1 (6 bases). The germline V gene has CDR1 MNHEY and CDR2 SVGAGI. V lost 10 bases and J 2 bases, leaving 20 bases between the germline ends. The CDR3 spans 15 residues. DNA of the CDR3: TGTGCCACTCTCGGGGGGGCACCTTCGAACTATGGCTACACCTTC. Protein: CATLGGAPSNYGYTF.

This clonotype was seen only a few times. V gene TRBV6-6 combines with J gene TRBJ2-5; 8 bases line up with TRBD2. The germline V gene has CDR1 MNHNY and CDR2 SVGAGI (reference sequence). V shed 7 bases, J shed 2 bases, and the junction held 6 bases outside the gene matches. CDR3 size: 14 residues. In DNA, the CDR3 is TGTGCCAGCACTTTAGCGGGGTATCAAGAGACCCAGTACTTC. This codes for CASTLAGYQETQYF.

This clonotype has just a few counts. The chain has TRBV12-3 or TRBV12-4 and TRBJ1-1, with D possibly being TRBD1 (6 bases). The V end lost 5 bases, the J end lost 0 bases, and 13 bases lay between the germline ends. The CDR3 has 15 amino acids. This chain's CDR3 is CASSRWGTLNTEAFF. The CDR3, as DNA: TGTGCCAGCAGTCGATGGGGGACACTGAACACTGAAGCTTTCTTT.